This T cell receptor beta chain was recovered during a study of blood T cell repertoires in COVID-19. Looking at the study overall: Donors in the United States, Italy and Spain gave samples during acute or convalescent COVID-19. Sample material is recorded as cDNA or gDNA derived from T cells, B-cell-depleted T cells, or PBMCs.

Data came from immunoSEQ multiplex PCR; TCRdb stores just in-frame clones and leaves some out. Among 250,000 to 350,000 clones listed, around 82% were seen once. Trimming stripped 0 bases from V and 2 bases from J, with 7 bases between. The CDR3 runs 15 residues. Looked up from germline, CDR1 is SGHTA and CDR2 is FQGNSA. This receptor was identified in a person aged 70 to 80 with COVID-19, enrolled during active disease. Source material: peripheral blood. This chain connects TRBV7-2 to TRBJ2-2; no clear D. For the CDR3, the DNA is TGTGCCAGCAGCTTAGCGGGCACAAACACCGGGGAGCTGTTTTTT. Encoded protein: CASSLAGTNTGELFF. Variable domain in full (rest from reference TRBV7-2 and TRBJ2-2): GAGVSQSPSNKVTEKGKDVELRCDPISGHTALYWYRQSLGQGLEFLIYFQGNSAPDKSGLPSDRFSAERTGGSVSTLTIQRTQQEDSAVYLCASSLAGTNTGELFFGEGSRLTVL.